This is a list of T cell receptor beta chains from one sample in a study of CD8 T cells in ankylosing spondylitis. TCRdb reanalysed the 5' RACE reads using MiXCR and keeps one entry per CDR3 protein. The data contain more than 150,000 distinct CDR3 sequences, over 10% of them singletons. Sample: blood, either unsorted or a sorted T cell fraction (not recorded which). These receptors all come from a male donor with ankylosing spondylitis or in good health (not recorded which). Both conserved end residues are part of each CDR3. D genes are given only for firm matches. Clone size appears in some rows only: once, few, many, or a class for an expanded clone.

j_gene: TRBJ2-5; v_gene: TRBV11-2; abundance: -; d_gene: -; CDR3nt: TGTGCCAGCAGCCTCCTGTCGGGGGTAGGGGAGACCCAGTACTTC; CDR3aa: CASSLLSGVGETQYF
j_gene: TRBJ2-7; v_gene: TRBV5-1; abundance: few; d_gene: TRBD1; CDR3nt: TGCGCCAGCAGCTTGGGACAGGGTGGCGACGAGCAGTACTTC; CDR3aa: CASSLGQGGDEQYF
j_gene: TRBJ2-7; v_gene: TRBV5-5; abundance: -; d_gene: -; CDR3nt: TGTGCCAGCAGCCGGACAGTGCCCAATGAGCAGTACTTC; CDR3aa: CASSRTVPNEQYF
j_gene: TRBJ1-5; v_gene: TRBV15; abundance: few; d_gene: TRBD1; CDR3nt: TGTGCCACCAGTTTCGGACAGGGGCTTCAGCCCCAGCATTTT; CDR3aa: CATSFGQGLQPQHF
j_gene: TRBJ2-7; v_gene: TRBV4-1; abundance: few; d_gene: -; CDR3nt: TGCGCCAGCAGCCCAGTACCGGGAGCCGCTCCTACCGAGCAGTACTTC; CDR3aa: CASSPVPGAAPTEQYF
j_gene: TRBJ2-7; v_gene: TRBV7-8; abundance: many; d_gene: -; CDR3nt: TGTGCCAGCAGCTCGCCCACTACCACCTCCTACGAGCAGTACTTC; CDR3aa: CASSSPTTTSYEQYF
j_gene: TRBJ2-3; v_gene: TRBV12-3/TRBV12-4; abundance: many; d_gene: -; CDR3nt: TGTGCCAGCAGTTTTTCCCCTAGGCCCTCGGTAGATACGCAGTATTTT; CDR3aa: CASSFSPRPSVDTQYF
j_gene: TRBJ2-7; v_gene: TRBV7-9; abundance: -; d_gene: -; CDR3nt: TGTGCCAGCAGCTTAGTTCCTGCTTACGAGCAGTACTTC; CDR3aa: CASSLVPAYEQYF
j_gene: TRBJ2-7; v_gene: TRBV6-5; abundance: few; d_gene: -; CDR3nt: TGTGCCAGCAGCTACAGCTTCCCGAACTACGAGCAGTACTTC; CDR3aa: CASSYSFPNYEQYF
j_gene: TRBJ2-7; v_gene: TRBV7-9; abundance: few; d_gene: TRBD1; CDR3nt: TGTGCCAGCAGCTTAGCGGGACAGGGGTCCTACGAGCAGTACTTC; CDR3aa: CASSLAGQGSYEQYF
j_gene: TRBJ2-7; v_gene: TRBV7-4; abundance: many; d_gene: -; CDR3nt: TGTGCCAGCAGCTTAGCTGGTCTAGCGTCCTACGAGCAGTACTTC; CDR3aa: CASSLAGLASYEQYF
j_gene: TRBJ1-1; v_gene: TRBV4-1; abundance: few; d_gene: -; CDR3nt: TGCGCCAGCAGCCCCGAGGGTGAAAACACTGAAGCTTTCTTT; CDR3aa: CASSPEGENTEAFF
j_gene: TRBJ2-1; v_gene: TRBV5-6; abundance: few; d_gene: -; CDR3nt: TGTGCCAGCAGCGGGGGAGCGGCCCACAATGAGCAGTTCTTC; CDR3aa: CASSGGAAHNEQFF
j_gene: TRBJ2-7; v_gene: TRBV5-1; abundance: few; d_gene: -; CDR3nt: TGCGCCAGCAGCTTGGAGGGGCCCTGGTACTTC; CDR3aa: CASSLEGPWYF
j_gene: TRBJ2-5; v_gene: TRBV18; abundance: few; d_gene: -; CDR3nt: TGTGCCAGCTCACCTTTGACGCCCGAAGAGACCCAGTACTTC; CDR3aa: CASSPLTPEETQYF
j_gene: TRBJ2-1; v_gene: TRBV20-1; abundance: few; d_gene: -; CDR3nt: TGCAGTGTAAGCGTTAACAATGAGCAGTTCTTC; CDR3aa: CSVSVNNEQFF
j_gene: TRBJ2-2; v_gene: TRBV4-1; abundance: -; d_gene: TRBD2; CDR3nt: TGCGCCAGCAGCCAACCCCGGGGGGGGGGGTCCCCCGGGGAGCTGTTTTTT; CDR3aa: CASSQPRGGGSPGELFF
j_gene: TRBJ2-1; v_gene: TRBV10-1; abundance: -; d_gene: TRBD2; CDR3nt: TGCGCCAGCAGCCACCAGACTAGCGGGCATGAGCAGTTCTTC; CDR3aa: CASSHQTSGHEQFF
j_gene: TRBJ2-1; v_gene: TRBV27; abundance: few; d_gene: -; CDR3nt: TGTGCCAGCAGTCCACGCCCAGGGGCCTTGTTGGATGAGCAGTTCTTC; CDR3aa: CASSPRPGALLDEQFF
j_gene: TRBJ1-1; v_gene: TRBV6-1; abundance: few; d_gene: -; CDR3nt: TGTGCCAGCAGATTTGTTACCCGCACTGAAGCTTTCTTT; CDR3aa: CASRFVTRTEAFF
j_gene: TRBJ1-5; v_gene: TRBV2; abundance: few; d_gene: -; CDR3nt: TGTGCCAGCAGTGAAGGGGTTAGCAATCAGCCCCAGCATTTT; CDR3aa: CASSEGVSNQPQHF
j_gene: TRBJ1-1; v_gene: TRBV5-6; abundance: -; d_gene: -; CDR3nt: TGTGCCAGCAGCTTTTATTTCCCAGGGGCGGCTAACACTGAAGCTTTCTTT; CDR3aa: CASSFYFPGAANTEAFF
j_gene: TRBJ2-7; v_gene: TRBV7-8; abundance: -; d_gene: -; CDR3nt: TGTGCCAGCAGCTTAGGGGCCACTTCCTACGAGCAGTACTTC; CDR3aa: CASSLGATSYEQYF
j_gene: TRBJ2-4; v_gene: TRBV5-1; abundance: many; d_gene: -; CDR3nt: TGCGCCAGCAGCCCGATAACGGGGCAAAACATTCAGTACTTC; CDR3aa: CASSPITGQNIQYF
j_gene: TRBJ1-2; v_gene: TRBV5-1; abundance: once; d_gene: -; CDR3nt: TGCGCCAGCAGCTGGGGGGGGAGACTGGAGGATTTTAACTATGGCTACACCTTC; CDR3aa: CASSWGGRLEDFNYGYTF
j_gene: TRBJ2-3; v_gene: TRBV7-9; abundance: few; d_gene: -; CDR3nt: TGTGCCAGCAGCTTCGGGAGAGATACGCAGTATTTT; CDR3aa: CASSFGRDTQYF
j_gene: TRBJ2-1; v_gene: TRBV7-9; abundance: many; d_gene: TRBD2; CDR3nt: TGTGCCAGCAGCGTTAGCGGGGGTTACAATGAGCAGTTCTTC; CDR3aa: CASSVSGGYNEQFF
j_gene: TRBJ2-7; v_gene: TRBV5-1; abundance: few; d_gene: -; CDR3nt: TGCGCCAGCAGCTTCGAGGTCTCCTACGAGCAGTACTTC; CDR3aa: CASSFEVSYEQYF
j_gene: TRBJ2-2; v_gene: TRBV27; abundance: few; d_gene: TRBD2; CDR3nt: TGTGCCAGCAGTCCCTTCGGGGTTAGCGGGCGGTCCCCGGCCGGGGAGCTGTTTTTT; CDR3aa: CASSPFGVSGRSPAGELFF
j_gene: TRBJ2-7; v_gene: TRBV7-9; abundance: -; d_gene: -; CDR3nt: TGTGCCAGCAGCGGGCCCGGGGGCTACGAGCAGTACTTC; CDR3aa: CASSGPGGYEQYF
j_gene: TRBJ1-1; v_gene: TRBV12-3/TRBV12-4; abundance: -; d_gene: -; CDR3nt: TGTGCCAGCAGTTTAATAGGAGGGCCCGGAAAGACTGAAGCTTTCTTT; CDR3aa: CASSLIGGPGKTEAFF
j_gene: TRBJ1-2; v_gene: TRBV5-1; abundance: few; d_gene: -; CDR3nt: TGCGCCAGCAGCTTGGTCGGGGAAAACTATGGCTACACCTTC; CDR3aa: CASSLVGENYGYTF
j_gene: TRBJ2-2; v_gene: TRBV12-3/TRBV12-4; abundance: many; d_gene: TRBD1; CDR3nt: TGTGCCAGCAGTGCTGGGACAGGGCAGCTGTTTTTT; CDR3aa: CASSAGTGQLFF
j_gene: TRBJ2-1; v_gene: TRBV25-1; abundance: -; d_gene: -; CDR3nt: TGTGCCAGCAGTGAATCTTTGCAGACCCCGGGGGATGAGCAGTTCTTC; CDR3aa: CASSESLQTPGDEQFF
j_gene: TRBJ2-5; v_gene: TRBV27; abundance: few; d_gene: TRBD2; CDR3nt: TGTGCCAGCAGTACGATAGCGGGAGGAGTAGAGACCCAGTACTTC; CDR3aa: CASSTIAGGVETQYF
j_gene: TRBJ2-3; v_gene: TRBV7-9; abundance: many; d_gene: -; CDR3nt: TGTGCCAGCAGCTACCCGACAGGGACTAGCACAGATACGCAGTATTTT; CDR3aa: CASSYPTGTSTDTQYF
j_gene: TRBJ2-1; v_gene: TRBV29-1; abundance: few; d_gene: TRBD1; CDR3nt: TGCAGCGTTGAATCACAGGGGACGCAGTTCTTC; CDR3aa: CSVESQGTQFF
j_gene: TRBJ2-3; v_gene: TRBV5-6; abundance: -; d_gene: -; CDR3nt: TGTGCCAGCAGCTCGGACTTCTACAGAGATACGCAGTATTTT; CDR3aa: CASSSDFYRDTQYF
j_gene: TRBJ2-5; v_gene: TRBV20-1; abundance: few; d_gene: TRBD2; CDR3nt: TGCAGTGCTAGAGATTATGCGGGGGGGCCCGAGGAGACCCAGTACTTC; CDR3aa: CSARDYAGGPEETQYF